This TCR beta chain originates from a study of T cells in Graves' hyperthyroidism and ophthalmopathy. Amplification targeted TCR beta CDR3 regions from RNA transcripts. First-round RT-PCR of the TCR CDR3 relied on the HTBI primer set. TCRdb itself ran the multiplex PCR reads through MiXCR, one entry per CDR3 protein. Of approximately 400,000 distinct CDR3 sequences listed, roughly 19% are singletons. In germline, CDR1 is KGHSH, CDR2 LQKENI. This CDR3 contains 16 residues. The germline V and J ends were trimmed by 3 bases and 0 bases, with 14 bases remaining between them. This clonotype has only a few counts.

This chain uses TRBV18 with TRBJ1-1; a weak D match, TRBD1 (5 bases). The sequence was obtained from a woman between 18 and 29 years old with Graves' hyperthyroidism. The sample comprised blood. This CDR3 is CASSPPRQSMNTEAFF. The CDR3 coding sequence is TGTGCCAGCTCACCCCCGCGACAGTCCATGAACACTGAAGCTTTCTTT.